This T cell receptor beta chain was found in a study of metastatic and nonmetastatic thyroid tumors. Study details: Repertoires were compared across blood and tumor or nodule tissue from malignant and benign thyroid patients.

Findings and caveats of the study: In blood and tumor, TCR beta diversity was reportedly significantly higher in malignant thyroid tumors than in benign nodules.

Patients were all untreated before their thyroid surgery. Per the original data handling: Clinicopathological groups of papillary thyroid cancer showed CDR3 differences that were used to build a distant-metastasis classifier. TCRdb re-analyzed the PCR reads through MiXCR. The V and J calls, along with clone size, are taken from TCRdb and not from the paper's own processing. The table has several thousand clones, over 25% seen once; the top ten hold around 25%. Relative to its sample, this clone is medium-sized (0.01 to 0.1%). What it binds is unknown. The length of the CDR3 is 15 residues. V dropped 8 bases and J dropped 0 bases, with 14 bases sitting between them. Germline CDR1 and CDR2: MNHEY and SMNVEV (reference sequence).

This chain uses TRBV27 with TRBJ1-5; D gene ambiguous. The sequence derives from a female donor with papillary thyroid cancer or a benign thyroid nodule (not recorded which). Some clones in this sample may be carry-over from other donors' samples. The sample comprised adjacent normal tissue. CDR3 sequence reads: CASLEVWNSNQPQHF. CDR3 in DNA: TGTGCCAGCCTGGAGGTGTGGAATAGCAATCAGCCCCAGCATTTT.